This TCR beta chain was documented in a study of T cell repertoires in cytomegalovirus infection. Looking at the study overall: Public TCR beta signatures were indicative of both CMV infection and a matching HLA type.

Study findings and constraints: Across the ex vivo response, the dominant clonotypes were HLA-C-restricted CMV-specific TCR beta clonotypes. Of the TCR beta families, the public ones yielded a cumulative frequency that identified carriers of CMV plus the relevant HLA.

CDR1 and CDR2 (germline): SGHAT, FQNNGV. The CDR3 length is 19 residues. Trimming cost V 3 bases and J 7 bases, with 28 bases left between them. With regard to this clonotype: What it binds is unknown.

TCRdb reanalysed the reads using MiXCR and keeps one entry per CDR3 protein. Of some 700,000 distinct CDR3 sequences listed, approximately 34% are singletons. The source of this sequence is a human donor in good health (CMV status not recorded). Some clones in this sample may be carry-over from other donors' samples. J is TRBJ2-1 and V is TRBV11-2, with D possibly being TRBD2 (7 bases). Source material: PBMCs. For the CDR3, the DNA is TGTGCCAGCAGCTTCGGGACAAGCCTACGGACTAGTCGGGCGAATGAGCAGTTCTTC. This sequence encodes CASSFGTSLRTSRANEQFF.